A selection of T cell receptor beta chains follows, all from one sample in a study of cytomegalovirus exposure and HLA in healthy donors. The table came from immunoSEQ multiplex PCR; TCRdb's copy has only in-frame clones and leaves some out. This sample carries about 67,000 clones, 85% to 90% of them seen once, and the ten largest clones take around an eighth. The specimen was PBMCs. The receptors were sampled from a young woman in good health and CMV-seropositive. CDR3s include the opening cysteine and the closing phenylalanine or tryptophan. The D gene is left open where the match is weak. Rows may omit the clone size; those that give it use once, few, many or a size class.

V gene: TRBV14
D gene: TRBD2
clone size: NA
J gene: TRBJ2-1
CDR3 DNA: TGTGCCAGCAGCCAAGTTCCTCATAGCGGGAGGGCCAATGAGCAGTTCTTC
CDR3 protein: CASSQVPHSGRANEQFF

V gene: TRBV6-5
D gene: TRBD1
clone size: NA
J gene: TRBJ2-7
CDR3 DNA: TGTGCCAGCAGTTACCGAGCCAGGGGGCTTCGCGAGCAGTACTTC
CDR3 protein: CASSYRARGLREQYF

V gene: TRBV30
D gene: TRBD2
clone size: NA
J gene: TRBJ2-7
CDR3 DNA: TGTGCCTGGAGGGCAGCTAGCGGTTCCTACGAGCAGTACTTC
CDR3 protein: CAWRAASGSYEQYF

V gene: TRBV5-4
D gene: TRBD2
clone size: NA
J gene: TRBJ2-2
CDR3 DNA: TGTGCCACTTCGACGAAGGCGGGAGTAACCGGGGAGCTGTTTTTT
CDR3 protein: CATSTKAGVTGELFF

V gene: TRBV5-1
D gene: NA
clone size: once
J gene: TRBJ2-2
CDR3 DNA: TGCGCCAGCAGAGAACTAGACACCGGGGAGCTGTTTTTT
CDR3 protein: CASRELDTGELFF

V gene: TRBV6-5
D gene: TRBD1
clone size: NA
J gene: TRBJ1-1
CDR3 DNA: TGTGCCAGCAGTGCGGGACAGGGAAGGAGAACTGAAGCTTTCTTT
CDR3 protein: CASSAGQGRRTEAFF

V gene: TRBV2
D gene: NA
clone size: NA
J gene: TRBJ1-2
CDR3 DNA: TGTGCCAGCAGTGAGTCAAGGCGAGGCTATGGCTACACCTTC
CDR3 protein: CASSESRRGYGYTF

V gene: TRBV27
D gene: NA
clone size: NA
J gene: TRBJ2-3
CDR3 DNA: TGTGCCAGCAGTTTAATCGGGAGTAGCACAGATACGCAGTATTTT
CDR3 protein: CASSLIGSSTDTQYF

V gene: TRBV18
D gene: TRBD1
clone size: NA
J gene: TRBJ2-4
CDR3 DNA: TGTGCCAGCTCGACCGGGACAGGGGAGGCGTGGGCCAAAAACATTCAGTACTTC
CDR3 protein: CASSTGTGEAWAKNIQYF

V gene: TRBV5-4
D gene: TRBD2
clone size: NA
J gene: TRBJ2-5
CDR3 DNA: TGTGCCAGCAGCTCGTCCTCGGGGGGAGAGACCCAGTACTTC
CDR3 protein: CASSSSSGGETQYF

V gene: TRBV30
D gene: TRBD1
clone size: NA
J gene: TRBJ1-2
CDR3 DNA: TGTGCCTGGAGTGACCCCCGGGGGGGACAGAGCTACACCTTC
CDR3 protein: CAWSDPRGGQSYTF

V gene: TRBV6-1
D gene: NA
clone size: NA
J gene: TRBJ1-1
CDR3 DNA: TGTGCCAGCGTACGGGCTGAAGCTTTCTTT
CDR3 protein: CASVRAEAFF

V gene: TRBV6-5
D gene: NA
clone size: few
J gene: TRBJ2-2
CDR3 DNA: TGTGCCAGCAGTTACTCGCGAGGGAGGAACGGGGAGCTGTTTTTT
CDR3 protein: CASSYSRGRNGELFF

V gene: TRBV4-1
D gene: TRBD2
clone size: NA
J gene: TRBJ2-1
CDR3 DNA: TGCGCCAGCAGCCAAGGACTAGCGGTCTACAATGAGCAGTTCTTC
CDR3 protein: CASSQGLAVYNEQFF

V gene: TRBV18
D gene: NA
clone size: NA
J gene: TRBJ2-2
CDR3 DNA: TGTGCCAGCTCACCCCTGGAGACCGGGGAGCTGTTTTTT
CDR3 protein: CASSPLETGELFF

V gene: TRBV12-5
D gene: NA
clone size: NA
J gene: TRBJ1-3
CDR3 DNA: TGTGCTAGTGGTTTGGTACCCGAGGGCTATGGAAACACCATATATTTT
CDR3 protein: CASGLVPEGYGNTIYF

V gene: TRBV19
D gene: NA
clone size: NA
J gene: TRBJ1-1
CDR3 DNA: TGTGCCAGTAGGACTTCGATGAACATGAACACTGAAGCTTTCTTT
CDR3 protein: CASRTSMNMNTEAFF

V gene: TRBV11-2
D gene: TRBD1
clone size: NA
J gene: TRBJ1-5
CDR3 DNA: TGTGCCAGCAGCTCCCGGGACAGGGGCCGGGGTCAGCCCCAGCATTTT
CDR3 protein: CASSSRDRGRGQPQHF

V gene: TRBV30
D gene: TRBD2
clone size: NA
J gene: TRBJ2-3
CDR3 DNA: TGTGCCTGGAGTCTTAGCGGGAGAGGTGCAGATACGCAGTATTTT
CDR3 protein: CAWSLSGRGADTQYF

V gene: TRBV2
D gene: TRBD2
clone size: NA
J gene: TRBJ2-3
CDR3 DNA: TGTGCCAGCAGTCGACTAGCGGGAACTCCCAGCACAGATACGCAGTATTTT
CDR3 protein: CASSRLAGTPSTDTQYF

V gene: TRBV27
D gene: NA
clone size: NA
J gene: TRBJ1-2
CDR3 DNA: TGTGCCAGCGGCATCATTGGCCTTGGCTACACCTTC
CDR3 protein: CASGIIGLGYTF

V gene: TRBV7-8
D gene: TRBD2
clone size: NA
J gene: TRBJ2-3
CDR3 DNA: TGTGCCAGCAGTCCCCGGCGGGAGGGCCTGGGAGATACGCAGTATTTT
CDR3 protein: CASSPRREGLGDTQYF

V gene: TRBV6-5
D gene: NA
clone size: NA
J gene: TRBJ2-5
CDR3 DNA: TGTGCCAGCAGTTACCGCCCAACCGGAGAGACCCAGTACTTC
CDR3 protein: CASSYRPTGETQYF

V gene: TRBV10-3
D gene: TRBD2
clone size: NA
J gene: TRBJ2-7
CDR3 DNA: TGTGCCATCAGTGAGTCAGGCAGTCCGGGACTAGCAGGCTACGAGCAGTACTTC
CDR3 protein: CAISESGSPGLAGYEQYF

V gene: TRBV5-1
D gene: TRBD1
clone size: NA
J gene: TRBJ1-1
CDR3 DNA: TGCGCCAGCGCGGAACAGGGGAACACTGTAGCTTTCTTT
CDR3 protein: CASAEQGNTVAFF

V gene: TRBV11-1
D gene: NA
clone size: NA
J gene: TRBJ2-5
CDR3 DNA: TGTGCCAGCAGCCGTAGAAGAGGGGGAATCCAAGAGACCCAGTACTTC
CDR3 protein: CASSRRRGGIQETQYF

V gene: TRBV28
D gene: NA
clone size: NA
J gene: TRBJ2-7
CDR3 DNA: TGTGCCAGCAGTTTACAAGAGGTGCAGTACTTC
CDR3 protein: CASSLQEVQYF

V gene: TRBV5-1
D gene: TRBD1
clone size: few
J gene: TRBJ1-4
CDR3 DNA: TGCGCCAGCAGCTTCCGAGGCAGGGGGGTAGGAAAACTGTTTTTT
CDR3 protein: CASSFRGRGVGKLFF

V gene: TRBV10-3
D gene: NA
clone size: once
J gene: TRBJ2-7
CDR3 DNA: TGTGCCATCAACGCCCGGCTAGCTGGCGACGAGCAGTACTTC
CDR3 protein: CAINARLAGDEQYF

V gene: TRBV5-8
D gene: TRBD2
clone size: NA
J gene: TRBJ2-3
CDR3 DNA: TGTGCCAGCAGCTTGTCCATAGCGGGAGCAGATACGCAGTATTTT
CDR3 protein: CASSLSIAGADTQYF

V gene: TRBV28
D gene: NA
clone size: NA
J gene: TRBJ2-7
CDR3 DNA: TGTGCCAGCACCATGATTAGGGACAACCCCTACGAGCAGTACTTC
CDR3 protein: CASTMIRDNPYEQYF

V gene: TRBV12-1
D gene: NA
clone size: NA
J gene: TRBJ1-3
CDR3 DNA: TGTGCCAGCAGCTTTGCAAGGGGGCCTGGAAACACCATATATTTT
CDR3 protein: CASSFARGPGNTIYF

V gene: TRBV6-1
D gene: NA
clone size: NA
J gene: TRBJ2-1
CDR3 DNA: TGTGCCAGCAGTCTGACGGACAACGGGTACAATGAGCAGTTCTTC
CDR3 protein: CASSLTDNGYNEQFF

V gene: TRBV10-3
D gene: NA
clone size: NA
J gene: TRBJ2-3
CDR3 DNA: TGTGCCATCAGTGAGGGCGGGCCAGTCCGGGGGGATACGCAGTATTTT
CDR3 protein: CAISEGGPVRGDTQYF

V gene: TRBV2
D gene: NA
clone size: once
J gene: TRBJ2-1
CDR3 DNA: TGTGCCAGCAGTTCAACCCGGGATGAGCAGTTCTTC
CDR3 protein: CASSSTRDEQFF

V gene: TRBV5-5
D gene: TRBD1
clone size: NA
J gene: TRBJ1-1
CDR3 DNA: TGTGCCAGCAGCTTGAGGGACAGGGTACCAGCTTTCTTT
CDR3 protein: CASSLRDRVPAFF

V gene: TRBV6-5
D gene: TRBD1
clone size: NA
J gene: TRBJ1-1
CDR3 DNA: TGTGCCAGCAGTTACTCGAGACAGGGTGACACTGAAGCTTTCTTT
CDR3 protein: CASSYSRQGDTEAFF

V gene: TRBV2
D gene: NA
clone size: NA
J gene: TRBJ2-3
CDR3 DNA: TGTGCCAGCAAGTCAGGGTGGAAAGATACGCAGTATTTT
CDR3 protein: CASKSGWKDTQYF

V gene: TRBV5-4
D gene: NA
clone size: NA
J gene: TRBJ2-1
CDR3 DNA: TGTGCCAGCAGCCCAACTAGGGCCAATGAGCAGTTCTTC
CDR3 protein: CASSPTRANEQFF

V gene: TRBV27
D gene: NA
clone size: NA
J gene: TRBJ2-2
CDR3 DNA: TGTGCCAGCAGCCCTATGAACACCGGGGAGCTGTTTTTT
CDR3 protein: CASSPMNTGELFF

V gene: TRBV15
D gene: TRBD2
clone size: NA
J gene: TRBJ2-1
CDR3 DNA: TGTGCCACCAGCAGAGCTTACCCACTAGCGGGAGAAGTACAGGAGCAGTTCTTC
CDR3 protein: CATSRAYPLAGEVQEQFF

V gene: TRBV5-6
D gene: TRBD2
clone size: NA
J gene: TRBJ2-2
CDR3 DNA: TGTGCCAGCAGCTGGGGACTAGCGGGAGAAGCGAACACCGGGGAGCTGTTTTTT
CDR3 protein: CASSWGLAGEANTGELFF

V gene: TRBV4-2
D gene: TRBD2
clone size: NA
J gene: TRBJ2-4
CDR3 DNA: TGTGCCAGCAGCCCCCAGGGAGCGGGAGAGCGAAACATTCAGTACTTC
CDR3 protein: CASSPQGAGERNIQYF

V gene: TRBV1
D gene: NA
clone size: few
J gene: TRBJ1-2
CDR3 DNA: TGCACCAGCAGCCAATTAACTAAATGTAACTATGGCTACACCTTC
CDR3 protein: CTSSQLTKCNYGYTF

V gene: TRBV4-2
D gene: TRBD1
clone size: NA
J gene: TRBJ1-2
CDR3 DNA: TGTGCCAGCAGCCAAGATGAAAGGGGGCGTCGGAGCTACACCTTC
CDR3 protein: CASSQDERGRRSYTF

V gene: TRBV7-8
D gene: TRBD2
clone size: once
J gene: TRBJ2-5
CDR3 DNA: TGTGCCAGCAGGGGGCACGGGACTAGCCCCATGGAGACCCAGTACTTC
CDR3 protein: CASRGHGTSPMETQYF

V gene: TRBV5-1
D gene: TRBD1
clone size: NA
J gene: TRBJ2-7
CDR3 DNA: TGCGCCAGCAACCCGACAGGGTCGATTTACGAGCAGTACTTC
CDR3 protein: CASNPTGSIYEQYF

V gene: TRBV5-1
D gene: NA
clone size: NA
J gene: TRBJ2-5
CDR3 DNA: TGCGCCAGCAGCTCCGGGGGTGGGGAGACCCAGTACTTC
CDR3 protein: CASSSGGGETQYF

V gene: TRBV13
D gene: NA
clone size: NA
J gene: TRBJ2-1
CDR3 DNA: TGTGCCAGCAGCTCAGGGGCGGCACACCGATACAATGAGCAGTTCTTC
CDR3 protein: CASSSGAAHRYNEQFF

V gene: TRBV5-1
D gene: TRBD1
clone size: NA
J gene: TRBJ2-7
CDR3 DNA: TGCGCCAGCAGCACCGGACAGGGACCCTACGAGCAGTACTTC
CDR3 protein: CASSTGQGPYEQYF

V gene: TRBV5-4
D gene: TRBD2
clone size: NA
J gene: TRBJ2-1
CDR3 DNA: TGTGCCAGCAGCTTGGTGACCCTAGCGGGAGTGATTAATGAGCAGTTCTTC
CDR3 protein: CASSLVTLAGVINEQFF

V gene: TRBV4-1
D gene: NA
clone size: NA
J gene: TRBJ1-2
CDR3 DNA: TGCGCCAGCAGCCAAGATATGGTGGGGGCGTATGACTATGGCTACACCTTC
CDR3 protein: CASSQDMVGAYDYGYTF

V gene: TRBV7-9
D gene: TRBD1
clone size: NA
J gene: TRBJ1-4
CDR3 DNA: TGTGCCAGCAGCTACCTCGGGACAGACTCCGCAACTAATGAAAAACTGTTTTTT
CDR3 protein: CASSYLGTDSATNEKLFF

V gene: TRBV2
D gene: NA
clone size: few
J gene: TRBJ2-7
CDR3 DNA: TGTGCCAGCAGTGTAGGTCCGGGGACCTACGAGCAGTACTTC
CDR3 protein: CASSVGPGTYEQYF

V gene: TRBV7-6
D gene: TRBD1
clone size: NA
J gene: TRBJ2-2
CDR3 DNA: TGTGCCAGCAGCTTAGAGGGACAGTTCGCGAACACCGGGGAGCTGTTTTTT
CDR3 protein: CASSLEGQFANTGELFF